This T cell receptor beta chain derives from a study of cytomegalovirus exposure and HLA in healthy donors. With 0 bases removed from V and 5 bases from J, the gap between germline ends came to 13 bases. Per germline, CDR1 SGHTA and CDR2 FQGTGA. The CDR3 spans 15 residues. The PCR employed 60 Vbeta primers together with 13 Jbeta primers. The assay was immunoSEQ multiplex PCR, and TCRdb's table has in-frame clones only and misses some. Of 200,000 to 250,000 clones in the sample, 65% to 80% were seen once. The sample comprised PBMCs. The chain uses TRBV7-3 and TRBJ2-5, with D possibly being TRBD2 (6 bases). This TCR came from a man between 50 and 59 years old in good health and CMV-seronegative. CDR3 loop: CASSLTAGIWETQYF. The CDR3 DNA reads TGTGCCAGCAGCTTAACTGCGGGGATTTGGGAGACCCAGTACTTC.